The sequence of this T cell receptor (beta chain) was determined in a study of blood T cell repertoires in COVID-19. The repertoire was sequenced with immunoSEQ multiplex PCR; TCRdb's copy has only in-frame clones and lacks some. The table includes about 150,000 clones, just under 85% detected once. The germline CDR1 and CDR2 sequences are SEHNR and FQNEAQ (reference sequence). CDR3 length: 14 residues. V was clipped by 1 base and J by 1 base, with 5 bases between them. This TCR was sampled from a woman in her thirties or forties who had recovered from COVID-19. This chain uses TRBV7-9 with TRBJ1-3; D remains unclear. Material for sequencing was PBMCs or T cells enriched from blood (not recorded which). CDR3 region: CASSLGPSGNTIYF. The CDR3 nucleotides read TGTGCCAGCAGCTTAGGGCCATCTGGAAACACCATATATTTT.